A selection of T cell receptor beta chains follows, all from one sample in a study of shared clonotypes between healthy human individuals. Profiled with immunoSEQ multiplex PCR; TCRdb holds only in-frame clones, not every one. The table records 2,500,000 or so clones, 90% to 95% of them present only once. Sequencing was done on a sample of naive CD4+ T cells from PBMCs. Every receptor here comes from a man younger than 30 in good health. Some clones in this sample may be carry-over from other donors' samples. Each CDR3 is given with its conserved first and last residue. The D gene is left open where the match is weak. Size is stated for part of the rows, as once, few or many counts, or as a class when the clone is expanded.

CDR3nt: TGTGCCAGCAGCTTAATATACACCGGGGAGCTGTTTTTT
CDR3aa: CASSLIYTGELFF
v_gene: TRBV7-3
d_gene: -
abundance: -
j_gene: TRBJ2-2

CDR3nt: TGTGCCAGCTCCCCGCGGGTTTCCTACGAGCAGTACTTC
CDR3aa: CASSPRVSYEQYF
v_gene: TRBV18
d_gene: -
abundance: -
j_gene: TRBJ2-7

CDR3nt: TGTGCCAGTAGTAGGTATGACCCAAATCAGCCCCAGCATTTT
CDR3aa: CASSRYDPNQPQHF
v_gene: TRBV19
d_gene: -
abundance: -
j_gene: TRBJ1-5

CDR3nt: TGCGCCAGCAGCTTGTACAGGGATGGCTACGAGCAGTACTTC
CDR3aa: CASSLYRDGYEQYF
v_gene: TRBV5-1
d_gene: -
abundance: once
j_gene: TRBJ2-7

CDR3nt: TGTGCCAGCTCACCCGTGGACAGGTCCCTCTACGAGCAGTACTTC
CDR3aa: CASSPVDRSLYEQYF
v_gene: TRBV18
d_gene: TRBD1
abundance: -
j_gene: TRBJ2-7

CDR3nt: TGCAGCGTTGCCCTATTCCGGGGCTATGGCTACACCTTC
CDR3aa: CSVALFRGYGYTF
v_gene: TRBV29-1
d_gene: -
abundance: -
j_gene: TRBJ1-2

CDR3nt: TGTGCCAGCTCACCAGTATCAGGGGGCGAGAACTATGGCTACACCTTC
CDR3aa: CASSPVSGGENYGYTF
v_gene: TRBV18
d_gene: TRBD1
abundance: once
j_gene: TRBJ1-2

CDR3nt: TGTGCCAGCAGTAAAGTACCACCCGGGGAGCAGTACTTC
CDR3aa: CASSKVPPGEQYF
v_gene: TRBV6-1
d_gene: -
abundance: -
j_gene: TRBJ2-7

CDR3nt: TGTGCCAGCAGTTCCCCGGGGGCAGGGTCCCAGTACTTC
CDR3aa: CASSSPGAGSQYF
v_gene: TRBV28
d_gene: -
abundance: -
j_gene: TRBJ2-5

CDR3nt: TGCGCCAGCAGTCATCCTAGCGGTAGCACAGATACGCAGTATTTT
CDR3aa: CASSHPSGSTDTQYF
v_gene: TRBV5-1
d_gene: TRBD2
abundance: -
j_gene: TRBJ2-3

CDR3nt: TGTGCCAGCAGCTTGTTGGGACAGAACACTGAAGCTTTCTTT
CDR3aa: CASSLLGQNTEAFF
v_gene: TRBV7-3
d_gene: -
abundance: -
j_gene: TRBJ1-1

CDR3nt: TGTGCCAGCAGCTTGGAGGCAGGGGTAGGCTACACCTTC
CDR3aa: CASSLEAGVGYTF
v_gene: TRBV5-4
d_gene: -
abundance: -
j_gene: TRBJ1-2

CDR3nt: TGTGCCAGCAGGGACAGGGTCAATCAGCCCCAGCATTTT
CDR3aa: CASRDRVNQPQHF
v_gene: TRBV27
d_gene: TRBD1
abundance: -
j_gene: TRBJ1-5

CDR3nt: TGTGCCAGCAGTCCCATGGACATACGGGGGATCTACGAGCAGTACTTC
CDR3aa: CASSPMDIRGIYEQYF
v_gene: TRBV28
d_gene: -
abundance: -
j_gene: TRBJ2-7

CDR3nt: TGTGCCTGGAGTATAATAGCCATGAACACTGAAGCTTTCTTT
CDR3aa: CAWSIIAMNTEAFF
v_gene: TRBV30
d_gene: -
abundance: few
j_gene: TRBJ1-1

CDR3nt: TGCGCCACCCGCGGTGGCGAGCCAACCGGGGAGCTGTTTTTT
CDR3aa: CATRGGEPTGELFF
v_gene: TRBV5-1
d_gene: -
abundance: once
j_gene: TRBJ2-2

CDR3nt: TGTGCCAGCGGACGGACCCCACGGGGTGGAAACACCATATATTTT
CDR3aa: CASGRTPRGGNTIYF
v_gene: TRBV6-1
d_gene: -
abundance: -
j_gene: TRBJ1-3

CDR3nt: TGTGCCAGTAGTCCGAGACTAGCGGGAGAAGAGACCCAGTACTTC
CDR3aa: CASSPRLAGEETQYF
v_gene: TRBV19
d_gene: TRBD2
abundance: -
j_gene: TRBJ2-5

CDR3nt: TGTGCCAGCAGTGAATATGGACAGGGGGCATACAATGAGCAGTTCTTC
CDR3aa: CASSEYGQGAYNEQFF
v_gene: TRBV2
d_gene: TRBD1
abundance: -
j_gene: TRBJ2-1

CDR3nt: TGTGCCAGCAGGGCTAGCGTCTCCTACGAGCAGTACTTC
CDR3aa: CASRASVSYEQYF
v_gene: TRBV6-1
d_gene: -
abundance: -
j_gene: TRBJ2-7

CDR3nt: TGTGCCAGCAGTGGGCAGGGGTGGGATCAGCCCCAGCATTTT
CDR3aa: CASSGQGWDQPQHF
v_gene: TRBV25-1
d_gene: -
abundance: -
j_gene: TRBJ1-5

CDR3nt: TGCGCCAGCAGCTTCCCCATAGCGGGAGTCACCGATGAGCAGTTCTTC
CDR3aa: CASSFPIAGVTDEQFF
v_gene: TRBV5-1
d_gene: TRBD2
abundance: -
j_gene: TRBJ2-1

CDR3nt: TGTGCCATCAGTCCTTCAAACGGGGAGCTGTTTTTT
CDR3aa: CAISPSNGELFF
v_gene: TRBV10-3
d_gene: -
abundance: few
j_gene: TRBJ2-2